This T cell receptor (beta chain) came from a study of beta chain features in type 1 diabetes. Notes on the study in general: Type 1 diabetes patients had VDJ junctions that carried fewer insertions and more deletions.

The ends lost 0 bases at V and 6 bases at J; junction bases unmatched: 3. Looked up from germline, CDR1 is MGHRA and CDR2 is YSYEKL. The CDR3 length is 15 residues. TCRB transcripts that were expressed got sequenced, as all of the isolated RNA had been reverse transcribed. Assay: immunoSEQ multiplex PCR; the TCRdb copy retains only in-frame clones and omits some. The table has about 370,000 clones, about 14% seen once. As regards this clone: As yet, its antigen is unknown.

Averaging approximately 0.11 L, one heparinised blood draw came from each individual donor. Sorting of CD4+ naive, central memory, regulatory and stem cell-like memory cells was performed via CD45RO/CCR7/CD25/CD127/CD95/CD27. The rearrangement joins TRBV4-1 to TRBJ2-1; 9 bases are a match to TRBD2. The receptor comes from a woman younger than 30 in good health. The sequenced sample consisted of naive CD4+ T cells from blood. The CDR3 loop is CASSQDGGRGNEQFF. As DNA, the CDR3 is TGCGCCAGCAGCCAAGACGGCGGGAGGGGCAATGAGCAGTTCTTC.